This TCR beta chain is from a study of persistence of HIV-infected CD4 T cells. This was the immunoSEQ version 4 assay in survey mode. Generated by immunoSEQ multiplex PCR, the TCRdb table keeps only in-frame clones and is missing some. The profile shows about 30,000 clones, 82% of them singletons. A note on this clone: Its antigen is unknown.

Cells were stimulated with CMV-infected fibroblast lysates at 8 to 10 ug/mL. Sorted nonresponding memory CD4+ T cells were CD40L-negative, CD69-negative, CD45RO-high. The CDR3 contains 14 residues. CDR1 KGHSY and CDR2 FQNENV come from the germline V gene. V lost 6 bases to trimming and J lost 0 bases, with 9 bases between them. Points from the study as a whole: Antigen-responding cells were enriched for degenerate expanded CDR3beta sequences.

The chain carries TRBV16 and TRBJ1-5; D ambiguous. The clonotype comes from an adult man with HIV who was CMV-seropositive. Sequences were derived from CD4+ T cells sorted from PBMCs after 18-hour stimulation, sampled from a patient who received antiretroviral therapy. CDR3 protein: CASSSDYSNQPQHF. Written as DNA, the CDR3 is TGTGCCAGCAGTTCCGACTATAGCAATCAGCCCCAGCATTTT. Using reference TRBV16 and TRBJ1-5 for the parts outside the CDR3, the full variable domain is GEEVAQTPKHLVRGEGQKAKLYCAPIKGHSYVFWYQQVLKNEFKFLISFQNENVFDETGMPKERFSAKCLPNSPCSLEIQATKLEDSAVYFCASSSDYSNQPQHFGDGTRLSIL.